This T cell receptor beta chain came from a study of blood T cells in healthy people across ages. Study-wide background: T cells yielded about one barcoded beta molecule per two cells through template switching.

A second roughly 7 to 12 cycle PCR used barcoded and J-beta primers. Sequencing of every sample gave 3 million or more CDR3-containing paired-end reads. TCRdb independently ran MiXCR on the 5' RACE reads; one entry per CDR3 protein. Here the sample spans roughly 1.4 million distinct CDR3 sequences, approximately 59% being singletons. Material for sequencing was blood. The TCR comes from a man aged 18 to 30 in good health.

The chain's CDR3 is CASSLSGSRGSYEQYF. The CDR3 DNA reads TGTGCCAGCAGCTTATCGGGTAGCAGGGGCTCCTACGAGCAGTACTTC. V usage is TRBV7-2 and J usage is TRBJ2-7, with D maybe TRBD1 (6 bases). CDR1 and CDR2 from the germline V gene are SGHTA and FQGNSA. The germline V and J ends were trimmed by 2 bases and 0 bases, with 14 bases remaining between them. This CDR3 contains 16 residues.